The rows below give T cell receptor beta chains drawn from one sample of a study of blood T cell repertoires in COVID-19. Clones were read by immunoSEQ multiplex PCR, and TCRdb kept only the in-frame ones, dropping some. The sample yields 30,000 to 40,000 clones, roughly 89% seen once. Source material: peripheral blood. The origin of the receptors is an older man with active COVID-19. CDR3s include the opening cysteine and the closing phenylalanine or tryptophan. Each record gives: D gene, J gene, V gene, clone size, CDR3 protein, CDR3 DNA. A D gene is named only where the DNA matches it firmly. Some rows have no size entry. The others give once, few or many, or a class for an expanded clone.

.,TRBJ2-5,TRBV2,once,CASSPDRIQETQYF,TGTGCCAGCAGCCCCGACAGGATTCAAGAGACCCAGTACTTC
.,TRBJ2-5,TRBV9,.,CASSVGGAGLETQYF,TGTGCCAGCAGCGTAGGAGGGGCGGGATTAGAGACCCAGTACTTC
.,TRBJ2-1,TRBV11-2,.,CASSLGLGIHNEQFF,TGTGCCAGCAGCTTAGGACTAGGAATCCACAATGAGCAGTTCTTC
TRBD2,TRBJ2-1,TRBV30,few,CAWDPTSGGYNEQFF,TGTGCCTGGGACCCGACTAGCGGGGGCTACAATGAGCAGTTCTTC
TRBD2,TRBJ2-1,TRBV3-1/TRBV3-2,.,CASSQREGSNEQFF,TGTGCCAGCAGCCAGCGGGAGGGTTCCAATGAGCAGTTCTTC
.,TRBJ2-1,TRBV19,.,CASSLAGNSYNEQFF,TGTGCCAGTAGTCTCGCGGGAAACTCCTACAATGAGCAGTTCTTC
.,TRBJ1-2,TRBV28,.,CASSFPPKSDYGYTF,TGTGCCAGCAGTTTTCCCCCTAAGAGCGACTATGGCTACACCTTC
.,TRBJ2-7,TRBV7-8,.,CASSLALGETDEQYF,TGTGCCAGCAGCTTAGCGCTCGGGGAAACGGACGAGCAGTACTTC
.,TRBJ1-2,TRBV5-4,.,CATEIYGVYGYTF,TGTGCCACCGAGATTTACGGGGTCTATGGCTACACCTTC
.,TRBJ2-3,TRBV30,.,CAWSGGLGGGTVRTTDTQYF,TGTGCCTGGAGTGGAGGGCTAGGAGGCGGAACAGTTAGGACCACAGATACGCAGTATTTT
TRBD1,TRBJ1-6,TRBV7-9,few,CASSSWGDGLTGAGSPLHF,TGTGCCAGCAGCTCATGGGGGGATGGACTGACAGGGGCTGGTTCACCCCTCCACTTT
.,TRBJ2-4,TRBV3-1/TRBV3-2,.,CASSQAGVVKNIQYF,TGTGCCAGCAGCCAAGCAGGGGTAGTCAAAAACATTCAGTACTTC
TRBD1,TRBJ1-5,TRBV29-1,once,CSVVDGTANQPQHF,TGCAGCGTTGTAGACGGGACAGCCAATCAGCCCCAGCATTTT
.,TRBJ2-5,TRBV6-5,.,CASSSPLTSGQETQYF,TGTGCCAGCAGTTCCCCTTTGACAAGCGGCCAAGAGACCCAGTACTTC
TRBD1,TRBJ2-4,TRBV24-1,.,CATSDAADRGNIQYF,TGTGCCACCAGTGATGCTGCGGACAGGGGAAACATTCAGTACTTC
.,TRBJ2-2,TRBV9,.,CASSVVGGTSNTGELFF,TGTGCCAGCAGCGTAGTGGGAGGGACATCGAACACCGGGGAGCTGTTTTTT
TRBD1,TRBJ2-3,TRBV28,.,CASSSPAGGGTDTQYF,TGTGCCAGCAGTTCGCCAGCAGGGGGCGGCACAGATACGCAGTATTTT
.,TRBJ2-5,TRBV20-1,.,CSASFWVEAQYF,TGCAGTGCTAGTTTTTGGGTCGAGGCCCAGTACTTC
.,TRBJ2-6,TRBV4-1,.,CASSQGVTGLSGANVLTF,TGCGCCAGCAGCCAGGGGGTGACAGGCCTCTCTGGGGCCAACGTCCTGACTTTC
.,TRBJ2-3,TRBV29-1,.,CSEQIYSTDTQYF,TGCAGCGAACAGATTTATAGCACAGATACGCAGTATTTT
TRBD2,TRBJ2-2,TRBV5-4,.,CASSPWSSGTIGELFF,TGTGCCAGCAGCCCCTGGAGTAGCGGGACGATCGGGGAGCTGTTTTTT
TRBD1,TRBJ2-7,TRBV28,.,CASSPWDSYEQYF,TGTGCCAGCAGCCCCTGGGACAGCTACGAGCAGTACTTC
TRBD2,TRBJ2-1,TRBV4-1,.,CASSQERGLAGGGPNEQFF,TGCGCCAGCAGCCAAGAAAGGGGACTAGCGGGAGGGGGTCCCAATGAGCAGTTCTTC
.,TRBJ1-5,TRBV7-2,.,CASSPGSLREPQHF,TGTGCCAGCAGCCCCGGTTCCCTCAGGGAGCCCCAGCATTTT
TRBD2,TRBJ2-1,TRBV5-6,few,CASSDTGTRSYNEQFF,TGTGCCAGCAGCGACACCGGGACTAGATCCTACAATGAGCAGTTCTTC
.,TRBJ1-5,TRBV6-1,.,CASSESGGGGRNQPQHF,TGTGCCAGCAGTGAATCGGGGGGCGGGGGGCGCAATCAGCCCCAGCATTTT
TRBD1,TRBJ2-7,TRBV11-2,.,CASSPRGQSSYEQYF,TGTGCCAGCAGCCCCCGGGGACAGTCATCCTACGAGCAGTACTTC
.,TRBJ2-1,TRBV11-2,.,CASSPFYSEQFF,TGTGCCAGCAGCCCTTTTTATTCTGAGCAGTTCTTC
.,TRBJ2-2,TRBV4-1,.,CASSQRAPPNTGELFF,TGCGCCAGCAGCCAGAGAGCCCCTCCCAACACCGGGGAGCTGTTTTTT
.,TRBJ1-6,TRBV2,.,CASNQGGGSPLHF,TGTGCCAGCAACCAGGGCGGGGGTTCACCCCTCCACTTT
TRBD2,TRBJ2-5,TRBV15,.,CATSRGPRAAGGQETQYF,TGTGCCACCAGCAGAGGGCCCCGGGCGGCGGGAGGTCAAGAGACCCAGTACTTC
TRBD1,TRBJ1-4,TRBV11-2,.,CASSLGTGRNEKLFF,TGTGCCAGCAGCTTAGGGACAGGGCGTAATGAAAAACTGTTTTTT
TRBD1,TRBJ1-2,TRBV28,.,CASSYPGQPYGYTF,TGTGCCAGCAGCTACCCGGGACAGCCCTATGGCTACACCTTC
TRBD1,TRBJ1-2,TRBV12-5,.,CASGLGRTGGYTF,TGTGCTAGTGGTTTGGGACGGACAGGAGGCTACACCTTC
TRBD1,TRBJ1-3,TRBV5-1,few,CASSLQGRGNTIYF,TGCGCCAGCAGCTTACAGGGGAGGGGAAACACCATATATTTT
TRBD1,TRBJ1-1,TRBV2,once,CASSGGQAGAEAFF,TGTGCCAGCAGTGGGGGACAGGCAGGCGCTGAAGCTTTCTTT
TRBD2,TRBJ2-1,TRBV11-2,.,CASSLVASGGVGQFF,TGTGCCAGCAGCTTAGTTGCTAGCGGAGGAGTTGGTCAGTTCTTC
TRBD1,TRBJ1-5,TRBV7-2,.,CASSPGQVEPQHF,TGTGCCAGCAGCCCGGGACAGGTCGAGCCCCAGCATTTT
.,TRBJ1-6,TRBV5-1,.,CASSYQGDYNSPLHF,TGCGCCAGCAGCTACCAAGGAGATTATAATTCACCCCTCCACTTT
TRBD1,TRBJ2-1,TRBV5-5,.,CASSLTGGQNNEQFF,TGTGCCAGCAGCTTGACAGGGGGCCAAAACAATGAGCAGTTCTTC
.,TRBJ1-2,TRBV2,.,CASSNRDTSYGYTF,TGTGCCAGCAGCAACCGGGACACCTCCTATGGCTACACCTTC
.,TRBJ2-7,TRBV27,.,CASSSNLANSYEQYF,TGTGCCAGCAGTTCAAACCTAGCGAACTCCTACGAGCAGTACTTC
.,TRBJ1-6,TRBV3-1/TRBV3-2,once,CASSPGTYNSPLHF,TGTGCCAGCAGCCCCGGGACATATAATTCACCCCTCCACTTT
TRBD1,TRBJ1-4,TRBV24-1,.,CATSAPPGQGEKLFF,TGTGCCACCAGTGCCCCCCCGGGACAGGGGGAAAAACTGTTTTTT
.,TRBJ2-3,TRBV20-1,.,CSATSRDTQYF,TGCAGTGCCACATCACGAGATACGCAGTATTTT
TRBD2,TRBJ2-1,TRBV4-3,.,CASSQEPPSGGIYNEQFF,TGCGCCAGCAGCCAAGAACCGCCGAGCGGGGGGATCTACAATGAGCAGTTCTTC
.,TRBJ1-2,TRBV7-9,.,CASSPAGGRYGYTF,TGTGCCAGCAGCCCAGCCGGGGGACGCTATGGCTACACCTTC
TRBD2,TRBJ2-1,TRBV29-1,.,CSVEKGLAGAPQFF,TGCAGCGTCGAAAAAGGACTAGCGGGAGCCCCTCAGTTCTTC
TRBD1,TRBJ2-5,TRBV24-1,.,CATSDTTGGETQYF,TGTGCCACCAGTGATACGACAGGGGGGGAGACCCAGTACTTC
.,TRBJ1-2,TRBV15,.,CATSRGEGDYGYTF,TGTGCCACCAGCAGAGGGGAGGGTGACTATGGCTACACCTTC
.,TRBJ2-2,TRBV5-4,.,CASSLGGGVGELFF,TGTGCCAGCAGCTTGGGGGGCGGCGTCGGGGAGCTGTTTTTT
TRBD2,TRBJ2-2,TRBV6-5,.,CASSPLAGVLGELFF,TGTGCCAGCAGTCCCCTGGCGGGAGTTCTCGGGGAGCTGTTTTTT
.,TRBJ1-1,TRBV18,.,CASSPPSYTEAFF,TGTGCCAGCTCACCACCTTCGTACACTGAAGCTTTCTTT
.,TRBJ2-2,TRBV4-3,.,CASSQDPGPAGELFF,TGCGCCAGCAGCCAAGATCCAGGCCCCGCCGGGGAGCTGTTTTTT
TRBD2,TRBJ2-1,TRBV6-5,.,CASRGLAGHNEQFF,TGTGCCAGCAGAGGACTAGCGGGGCACAATGAGCAGTTCTTC
.,TRBJ2-3,TRBV6-2/TRBV6-3,.,CASSYFIGASTDTQYF,TGTGCCAGCAGTTACTTCATCGGAGCTAGCACAGATACGCAGTATTTT